The sequence of this T cell receptor beta chain was determined in a study of T cells in Graves' hyperthyroidism and ophthalmopathy. Germline lookup yields CDR1 KGHSH and CDR2 LQKENI. The CDR3 runs to 15 residues. With V trimmed by 2 bases and J by 8 bases, 7 bases remained unmatched. Amplified regions were TCR beta CDR3 sequences from RNA transcripts. The HTBI primer set was used in a first-round RT-PCR of the TCR CDR3. TCRdb re-called the multiplex PCR reads with MiXCR, one entry per CDR3 protein. The table records 500,000 to 800,000 distinct CDR3 sequences, about 14% of them present only once. This clonotype was seen many times.

The sequence was obtained from a woman aged 45-65 years with Graves' ophthalmopathy. The sample consisted of blood. This chain links TRBV18 with TRBJ1-5, with TRBD1 matching 9 bases. CDR3 loop: CASSPSGQGYEPQHF. CDR3 DNA sequence: TGTGCCAGCTCACCATCGGGACAGGGATATGAGCCCCAGCATTTT.